This entry lists 7 T cell receptor beta chains sequenced from one sample in a study of blood T cell repertoires in COVID-19. Sequencing was performed with immunoSEQ multiplex PCR; in TCRdb, only in-frame clones are kept and a portion is missing. There are about 160,000 clones in the sample; roughly 88% occur only once, and around 8.4% lies in the top ten. The sequenced sample consisted of peripheral blood. Every receptor here comes from an elderly woman with active or convalescent COVID-19.

The V gene is TRBV5-1, the J gene TRBJ2-7; D is perhaps TRBD2 (5 bases). The V and J ends lost 1 base and 2 bases respectively, with 13 bases between them. The CDR3 has 15 amino acids. Looked up from germline, CDR1 is SGHRS and CDR2 is YFSETQ. For the CDR3, the DNA is TGCGCCAGCAGCTTGCTGAGCGGCCTCCCCTACGAGCAGTACTTC. Protein sequence: CASSLLSGLPYEQYF.

The chain has TRBV9 and TRBJ2-1; TRBD1 aligns across 8 bases. This CDR3 region has 15 residues. CDR1 and CDR2 from the germline V gene are SGDLS and YYNGEE. V gave up 3 bases and J gave up 8 bases; unmatched junction bases: 10. The CDR3, as DNA: TGTGCCAGCAGCGCGGACAGGGTAAGGAGAGATGAGCAGTTCTTC. As protein: CASSADRVRRDEQFF.

The chain joins TRBV5-5 to TRBJ1-5, with D possibly TRBD1 on 6 matching bases. Trimming removed 3 bases at V and 4 bases at J, with 8 bases between. The germline CDR1 and CDR2 sequences are SGHKS and YYEKEE (reference sequence). The CDR3 loop spans 13 amino acids. The CDR3 reads CASSWDTNQPQHF. In DNA form, the CDR3 reads TGTGCCAGCAGCTGGGACACTAATCAGCCCCAGCATTTT.

This rearrangement joins TRBV6-5 to TRBJ2-5, with 10 bases matching TRBD1. The CDR3 is made up of 14 amino acids. V dropped 5 bases and J dropped 5; count of bases not matched to a gene: 5. Germline V CDR1 and CDR2: MNHEY, SVGAGI. CDR3 in amino acids: CASSRQGASETQYF. In DNA, the CDR3 is TGTGCCAGCAGTAGACAGGGGGCTTCGGAGACCCAGTACTTC.

This clone was seen only once. V and J are TRBV2 and TRBJ1-6; a weak D match, TRBD1 (5 bases). The CDR3 is 13 residues long. The germline V gene encodes CDR1 SNHLY and CDR2 FYNNEI. V lost 1 base to trimming and J lost 12 bases, with 10 bases between them. CDR3 nucleotide sequence: TGTGCCAGCAGTGAAGGGGGCTATCGACCCCTCCACTTT. It translates to CASSEGGYRPLHF.

This clone was detected a few times. This chain connects TRBV19 to TRBJ2-1; D unclear. Germline CDR1 reads LNHDA; CDR2 reads SQIVND (reference sequence). The CDR3 totals 16 residues. The ends were cut back, 3 bases at V and 0 bases at J, with 12 bases in the middle. The CDR3: CASSMNSLSSYNEQFF. The CDR3 DNA reads TGTGCCAGTAGTATGAACAGCCTGAGCTCCTACAATGAGCAGTTCTTC. Variable domain in full (rest from reference TRBV19 and TRBJ2-1): DGGITQSPKYLFRKEGQNVTLSCEQNLNHDAMYWYRQDPGQGLRLIYYSQIVNDFQKGDIAEGYSVSREKKESFPLTVTSAQKNPTAFYLCASSMNSLSSYNEQFFGPGTRLTVL.

The chain is built from TRBV5-1 and TRBJ2-3; 9 bases are a match to TRBD1. The germline gives CDR1 SGHRS, CDR2 YFSETQ. The CDR3 length is 16 residues. Trimming took 0 bases from V and 4 from J; bases not matched to a gene: 6. The CDR3 nucleotides read TGCGCCAGCAGCTTGGGGAACAGGGGGCTAGCAGATACGCAGTATTTT. Protein sequence: CASSLGNRGLADTQYF.